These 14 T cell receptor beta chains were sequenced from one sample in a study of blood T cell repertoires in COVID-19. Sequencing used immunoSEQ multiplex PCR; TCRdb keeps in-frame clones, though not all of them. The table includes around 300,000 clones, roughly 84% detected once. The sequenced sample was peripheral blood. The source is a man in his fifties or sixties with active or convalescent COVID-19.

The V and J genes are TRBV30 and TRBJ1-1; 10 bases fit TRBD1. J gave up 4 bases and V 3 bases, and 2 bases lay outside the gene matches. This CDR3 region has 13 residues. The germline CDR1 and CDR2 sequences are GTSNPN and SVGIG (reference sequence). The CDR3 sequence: CAWSRTGGTEAFF. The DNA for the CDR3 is TGTGCCTGGAGCCGGACAGGGGGCACTGAAGCTTTCTTT.

CDR3 sequence (DNA): TGTGCCAGCAGTTCCGCCGGGACTACGTATGAGCAGTTCTTC. Translating it yields CASSSAGTTYEQFF. The V call is TRBV28, the J call TRBJ2-1; 7 bases fit TRBD2. This CDR3 is built from 14 residues. V lost 4 bases and J lost 8; bases outside the gene matches: 8. Per germline, CDR1 MDHEN and CDR2 SYDVKM.

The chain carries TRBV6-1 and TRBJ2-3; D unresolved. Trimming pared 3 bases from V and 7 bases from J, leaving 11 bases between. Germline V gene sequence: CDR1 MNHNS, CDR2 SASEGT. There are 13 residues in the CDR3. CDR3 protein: CASSDRQQNTQYF. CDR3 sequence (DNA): TGTGCCAGCAGTGATAGGCAACAGAATACGCAGTATTTT.

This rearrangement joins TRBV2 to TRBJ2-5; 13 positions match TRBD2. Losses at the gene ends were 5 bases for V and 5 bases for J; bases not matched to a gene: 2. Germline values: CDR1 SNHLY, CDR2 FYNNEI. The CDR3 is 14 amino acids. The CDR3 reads CASSKLAGGETQYF. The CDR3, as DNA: TGTGCCAGCAGTAAACTAGCGGGAGGGGAGACCCAGTACTTC.

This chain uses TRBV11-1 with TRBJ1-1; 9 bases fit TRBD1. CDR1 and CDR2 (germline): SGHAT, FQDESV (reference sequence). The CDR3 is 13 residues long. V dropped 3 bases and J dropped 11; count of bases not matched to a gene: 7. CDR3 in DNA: TGTGCCAGCAGCTTTGGGGGACAGGGATGGGCTTTCTTT. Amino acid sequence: CASSFGGQGWAFF.

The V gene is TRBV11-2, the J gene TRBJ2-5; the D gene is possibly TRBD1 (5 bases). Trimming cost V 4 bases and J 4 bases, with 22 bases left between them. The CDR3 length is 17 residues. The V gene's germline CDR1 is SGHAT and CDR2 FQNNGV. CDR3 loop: CASSSDQGRRFGETQYF. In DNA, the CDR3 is TGTGCCAGCAGCTCGGACCAGGGTCGTAGGTTTGGAGAGACCCAGTACTTC.

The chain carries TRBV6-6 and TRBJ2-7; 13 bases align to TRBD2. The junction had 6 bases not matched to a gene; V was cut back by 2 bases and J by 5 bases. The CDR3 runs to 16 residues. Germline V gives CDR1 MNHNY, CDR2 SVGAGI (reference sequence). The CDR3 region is CASSYTRTSGSNEQYF. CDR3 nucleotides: TGTGCCAGCAGTTACACGCGGACTAGCGGGAGTAACGAGCAGTACTTC.

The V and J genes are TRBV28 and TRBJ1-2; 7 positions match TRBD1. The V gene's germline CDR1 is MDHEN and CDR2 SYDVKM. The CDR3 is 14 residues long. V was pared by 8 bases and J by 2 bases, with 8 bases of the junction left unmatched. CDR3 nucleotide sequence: TGTGCCAGCCGATTATCGGGACAGAACTATGGCTACACCTTC. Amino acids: CASRLSGQNYGYTF.

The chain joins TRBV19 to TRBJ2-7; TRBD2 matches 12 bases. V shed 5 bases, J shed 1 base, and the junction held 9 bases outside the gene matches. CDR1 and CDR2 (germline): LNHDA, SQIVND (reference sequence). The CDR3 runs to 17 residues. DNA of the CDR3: TGTGCCAGTAGTTCTCTCCCGGGACTAGCGGGTTCCTACGAGCAGTACTTC. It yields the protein CASSSLPGLAGSYEQYF.

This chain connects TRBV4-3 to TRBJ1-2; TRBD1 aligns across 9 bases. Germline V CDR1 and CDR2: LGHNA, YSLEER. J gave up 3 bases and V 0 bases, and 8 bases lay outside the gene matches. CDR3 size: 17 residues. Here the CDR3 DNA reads TGCGCCAGCAGCCAAGATCGGACAGGGGAGACTTACTATGGCTACACCTTC. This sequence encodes CASSQDRTGETYYGYTF.

The CDR3 nucleotides read TGCAGCGTTGGCCCCGAGGGAAGGAGCTCCTACAATGAGCAGTTCTTC. Its protein product is CSVGPEGRSSYNEQFF. The chain joins TRBV29-1 to TRBJ2-1; perhaps TRBD2 as D (5 bases). This CDR3 is 16 amino acids long. The germline V gene has CDR1 SQVTM and CDR2 ANQGSEA. Trimming left V 4 bases short and J 0 bases short, with 16 bases between.

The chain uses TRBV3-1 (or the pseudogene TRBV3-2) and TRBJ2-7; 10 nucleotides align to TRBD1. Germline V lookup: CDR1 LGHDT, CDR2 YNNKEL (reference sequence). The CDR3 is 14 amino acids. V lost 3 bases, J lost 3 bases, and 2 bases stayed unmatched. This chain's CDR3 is CASSQGQGHYEQYF. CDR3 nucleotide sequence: TGTGCCAGCAGCCAGGGACAGGGGCACTACGAGCAGTACTTC.

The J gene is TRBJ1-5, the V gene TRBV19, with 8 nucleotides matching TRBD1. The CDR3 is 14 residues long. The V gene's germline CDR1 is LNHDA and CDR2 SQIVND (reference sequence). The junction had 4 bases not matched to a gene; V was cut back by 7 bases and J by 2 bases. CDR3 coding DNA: TGTGCCAGTACCCAGACAGGGGGCAATCAGCCCCAGCATTTT. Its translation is CASTQTGGNQPQHF.

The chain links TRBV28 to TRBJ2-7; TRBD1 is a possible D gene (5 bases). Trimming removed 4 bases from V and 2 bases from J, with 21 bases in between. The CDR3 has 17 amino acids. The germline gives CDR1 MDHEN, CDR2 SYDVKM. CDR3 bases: TGTGCCAGCAGTTCACCCGGTGGCAGGGATAGGCCCTACGAGCAGTACTTC. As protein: CASSSPGGRDRPYEQYF.